These T cell receptor beta chains were read from a single sample in a study of blood T cell repertoires in COVID-19. The protocol was immunoSEQ multiplex PCR, while the TCRdb copy is restricted to in-frame clones and leaves out a portion. The sample consists of about 160,000 clones, roughly 90% of them appearing once. Sequences were obtained from peripheral blood. These receptors all come from a man between 18 and 35 years old with acute or convalescent COVID-19. CDR3s include the opening cysteine and the closing phenylalanine or tryptophan. A D gene is named only where the DNA matches it firmly. Only some rows state a clone size, as once, few, many or a class for expanded clones.

D: .; size: once; V: TRBV5-1; J: TRBJ1-1; DNA: TGCGCCAGCAGCCTAGCGCGGGGGGCACTGGGCGCTGAAGCTTTCTTT; CDR3: CASSLARGALGAEAFF
D: .; size: .; V: TRBV2; J: TRBJ1-2; DNA: TGTGCCAGCACTGCCGACACCAACTATGGCTACACCTTC; CDR3: CASTADTNYGYTF
D: TRBD1; size: .; V: TRBV9; J: TRBJ2-7; DNA: TGTGCCAGCAGCACCGAGGACAGGTACTCCTACGAGCAGTACTTC; CDR3: CASSTEDRYSYEQYF
D: .; size: .; V: TRBV15; J: TRBJ2-7; DNA: TGTGCCACCAGCAGATCTGTTCTAAGCGGCGAGCAGTACTTC; CDR3: CATSRSVLSGEQYF
D: .; size: .; V: TRBV7-9; J: TRBJ2-1; DNA: TGTGCCAGCAGTCCTCGGGAGAATGATCCCTACAATGAGCAGTTCTTC; CDR3: CASSPRENDPYNEQFF
D: TRBD2; size: .; V: TRBV5-5; J: TRBJ2-2; DNA: TGTGCCAGCAGCTTGGGGGTAGCGGGAGGCACCGGGGAGCTGTTTTTT; CDR3: CASSLGVAGGTGELFF
D: .; size: .; V: TRBV9; J: TRBJ2-5; DNA: TGTGCCAGCAGCGTAGCTATCCAGGGCACCCTTCAAGAGACCCAGTACTTC; CDR3: CASSVAIQGTLQETQYF
D: .; size: .; V: TRBV27; J: TRBJ1-5; DNA: TGTGCCAGCAAATTCAGGGCAGATAATAGCAATCAGCCCCAGCATTTT; CDR3: CASKFRADNSNQPQHF
D: TRBD2; size: .; V: TRBV6-6; J: TRBJ2-1; DNA: TGTGCCACCCTCCCTTGGGCGGGAGGAGGGAATGAGCAGTTCTTC; CDR3: CATLPWAGGGNEQFF
D: TRBD2; size: few; V: TRBV5-1; J: TRBJ2-3; DNA: TGCGCCAGCAGCTTGGGACTAGCGGGGGGACTCACAGATACGCAGTATTTT; CDR3: CASSLGLAGGLTDTQYF
D: TRBD1; size: .; V: TRBV13; J: TRBJ2-5; DNA: TGTGCCAGCAGCTTATTGGGACAGGGGATCGTAGAGACCCAGTACTTC; CDR3: CASSLLGQGIVETQYF
D: .; size: .; V: TRBV19; J: TRBJ2-2; DNA: TGTGCCAGTAGTATAGGCTACGGAGGGCTTAGCACCGGGGAGCTGTTTTTT; CDR3: CASSIGYGGLSTGELFF
D: .; size: .; V: TRBV5-4; J: TRBJ1-1; DNA: TGTGCCAGCAGCTTACCCGGGAACACTGAAGCTTTCTTT; CDR3: CASSLPGNTEAFF
D: .; size: .; V: TRBV20-1; J: TRBJ1-1; DNA: TGCAGTGCGGGCAAAGAAGCTTTCTTT; CDR3: CSAGKEAFF
D: .; size: .; V: TRBV2; J: TRBJ2-7; DNA: TGTGCCAGCAGTACAGGGCCCTACGAGCAGTACTTC; CDR3: CASSTGPYEQYF